This T cell receptor (beta chain) was obtained from a study of spatial heterogeneity in lung cancer. Study as a whole: Alpha-chain sequences were consistently detected in smaller numbers than beta-chain sequences. The study, taken as a whole, reports: Among blood samples, ubiquitous expanded tumor TCRs appeared more at resection than at follow-up.

Specified time point: sample taken at primary tumor resection. The input material, whole RNA from tumor, nontumor lung or frozen PBMC, was sequenced unsorted. Trimming took 4 bases from V and 4 from J; bases not matched to a gene: 0. The CDR3 contains 12 residues. Ten or more counts support this clonotype. Its antigen is unidentified. A unique molecular identifier was carried by every single TCR cDNA molecule. TCRdb called the 5' RACE reads again in MiXCR, with one record for every CDR3 protein. The sample carries some 83,000 distinct CDR3 sequences, approximately 20% recorded once. The TCR sequence derives from a male donor with early-stage non-small cell lung cancer. The sample consisted of PBMCs, taken at surgery. The chain joins TRBV12-3 or TRBV12-4 to TRBJ1-1; 7 bases are shared with TRBD1. The CDR3 DNA is TGTGCCAGCAGTTGGGACAGCACTGAAGCTTTCTTT. Translated: CASSWDSTEAFF.